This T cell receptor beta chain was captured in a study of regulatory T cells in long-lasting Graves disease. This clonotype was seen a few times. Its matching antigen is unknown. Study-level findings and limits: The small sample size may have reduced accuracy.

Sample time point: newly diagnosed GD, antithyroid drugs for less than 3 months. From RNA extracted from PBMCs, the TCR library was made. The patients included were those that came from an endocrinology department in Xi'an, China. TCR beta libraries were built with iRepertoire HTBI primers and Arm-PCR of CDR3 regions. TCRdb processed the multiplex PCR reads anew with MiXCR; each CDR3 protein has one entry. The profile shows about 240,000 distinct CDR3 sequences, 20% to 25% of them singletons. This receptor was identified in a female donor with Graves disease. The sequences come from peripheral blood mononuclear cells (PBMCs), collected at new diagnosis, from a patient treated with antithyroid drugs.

The CDR3 here is CASSELAGTTDTQYF. The CDR3 DNA follows: TGTGCCAGCAGTGAACTAGCGGGAACCACAGATACGCAGTATTTT. The rearrangement joins TRBV6-2 or TRBV6-3 to TRBJ2-3; 10 nucleotides line up with TRBD2. The CDR3 is 15 residues long. Germline-derived CDR1 and CDR2 are MNHEY and SVGEGT. The V and J ends lost 5 bases and 2 bases, in that order; junction bases with no gene match: 4.